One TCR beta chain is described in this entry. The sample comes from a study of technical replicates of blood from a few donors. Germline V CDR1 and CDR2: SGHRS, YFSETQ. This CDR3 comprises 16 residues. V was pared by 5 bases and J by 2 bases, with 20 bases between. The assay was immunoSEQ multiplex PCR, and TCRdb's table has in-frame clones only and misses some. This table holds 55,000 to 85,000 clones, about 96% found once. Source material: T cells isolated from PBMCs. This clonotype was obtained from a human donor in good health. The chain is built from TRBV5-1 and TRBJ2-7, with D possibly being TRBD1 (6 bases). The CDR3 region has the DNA TGCGCCAGCAGGTTTACGACGGGACACTTCACCTACGAGCAGTACTTC. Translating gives CASRFTTGHFTYEQYF.